A selection of T cell receptor beta chains follows, all from one sample in a study of blood T cell repertoires in COVID-19. TCRdb's table, derived via immunoSEQ multiplex PCR, lists solely in-frame clones and lacks some. Among just over 95,000 clones listed, about nine tenths were seen once. The sequenced sample consisted of peripheral blood. The receptors stem from a man aged 50-59 years with acute or convalescent COVID-19. CDR3s include the opening cysteine and the closing phenylalanine or tryptophan. Each record gives: D gene, V gene, clone size, J gene, CDR3 DNA, CDR3 protein. D genes are given only for firm matches. For some rows the clone size is stated as once, few or many, or as a class when expanded; others skip it.

D gene: TRBD1; V gene: TRBV6-5; clone size: -; J gene: TRBJ2-5; CDR3 DNA: TGTGCCAGCAGTTACTTCCAGGGGGTGGAGACCCAGTACTTC; CDR3 protein: CASSYFQGVETQYF
D gene: -; V gene: TRBV6-5; clone size: -; J gene: TRBJ2-1; CDR3 DNA: TGTGCCAGCAGGTATATCGGACAGTACAATGAGCAGTTCTTC; CDR3 protein: CASRYIGQYNEQFF
D gene: TRBD1; V gene: TRBV18; clone size: -; J gene: TRBJ1-1; CDR3 DNA: TGTGCCAGCTCACCTTCACAGGGGGCGAACACTGAAGCTTTCTTT; CDR3 protein: CASSPSQGANTEAFF
D gene: TRBD2; V gene: TRBV6-2/TRBV6-3; clone size: -; J gene: TRBJ2-1; CDR3 DNA: TGTGCCAGCAGTTACGGGACTAGCGGGAGTAATGAGCAGTTCTTC; CDR3 protein: CASSYGTSGSNEQFF
D gene: TRBD2; V gene: TRBV27; clone size: -; J gene: TRBJ2-3; CDR3 DNA: TGTGCCAGCCACCGTCTAGCGGGAAGGACAGATACGCAGTATTTT; CDR3 protein: CASHRLAGRTDTQYF
D gene: TRBD2; V gene: TRBV3-1/TRBV3-2; clone size: -; J gene: TRBJ2-7; CDR3 DNA: TGTGCCAGCAGCCCACTAGCGAGTACCTACGAGCAGTACTTC; CDR3 protein: CASSPLASTYEQYF
D gene: -; V gene: TRBV25-1; clone size: -; J gene: TRBJ2-7; CDR3 DNA: TGTGCCAGCAGTGAATCAGGTGGGCGTATCTACGAGCAGTACTTC; CDR3 protein: CASSESGGRIYEQYF
D gene: -; V gene: TRBV9; clone size: -; J gene: TRBJ2-1; CDR3 DNA: TGTGCCAGCAGCCCCGGACAGACGTACAATGAGCAGTTCTTC; CDR3 protein: CASSPGQTYNEQFF
D gene: TRBD1; V gene: TRBV19; clone size: -; J gene: TRBJ2-5; CDR3 DNA: TGTGCCAGTAACCCCGACGGGACAGGGGCGTCCCAGTACTTC; CDR3 protein: CASNPDGTGASQYF
D gene: -; V gene: TRBV5-6; clone size: -; J gene: TRBJ1-2; CDR3 DNA: TGTGCCAGCAGCTTGTTCTTTTCTAGATTGACGGACATACGCTATGGCTACACCTTC; CDR3 protein: CASSLFFSRLTDIRYGYTF
D gene: TRBD1; V gene: TRBV5-6; clone size: -; J gene: TRBJ2-7; CDR3 DNA: TGTGCCAGCAGTCCTACAGGGGCTCGCTACGAGCAGTACTTC; CDR3 protein: CASSPTGARYEQYF
D gene: TRBD2; V gene: TRBV6-2/TRBV6-3; clone size: once; J gene: TRBJ2-1; CDR3 DNA: TGTGCCAGCAGTTATCGTGGTACTAGCGGATACAATGAGCAGTTCTTC; CDR3 protein: CASSYRGTSGYNEQFF
D gene: TRBD1; V gene: TRBV11-3; clone size: -; J gene: TRBJ2-1; CDR3 DNA: TGTGCCAGCAGCTCGGGACAGGTTTTTATGAGTAATGAGCAGTTCTTC; CDR3 protein: CASSSGQVFMSNEQFF
D gene: -; V gene: TRBV7-9; clone size: -; J gene: TRBJ1-3; CDR3 DNA: TGTGCCAGCAGTTCACGGGGGGGCTCTGGAAACACCATATATTTT; CDR3 protein: CASSSRGGSGNTIYF
D gene: -; V gene: TRBV6-7; clone size: -; J gene: TRBJ2-5; CDR3 DNA: TGTGCCAGCACCAGCCGCCCAGGCAGCCAAGAGACCCAGTACTTC; CDR3 protein: CASTSRPGSQETQYF
D gene: -; V gene: TRBV10-3; clone size: -; J gene: TRBJ2-7; CDR3 DNA: TGTGCCACCCAACTCCAGGTGGAAAATAATTACGAGCAGTACTTC; CDR3 protein: CATQLQVENNYEQYF
D gene: TRBD2; V gene: TRBV4-2; clone size: -; J gene: TRBJ2-7; CDR3 DNA: TGTGCCAGCAGCCAGGTAGCGGGATCGGGATACGAGCAGTACTTC; CDR3 protein: CASSQVAGSGYEQYF
D gene: -; V gene: TRBV13; clone size: -; J gene: TRBJ1-1; CDR3 DNA: TGTGCCAGCAGCTTAGGTGATGGAGGCACTGAAGCTTTCTTT; CDR3 protein: CASSLGDGGTEAFF
D gene: TRBD1; V gene: TRBV5-1; clone size: -; J gene: TRBJ2-5; CDR3 DNA: TGCGCCAGCAGCTTGGCACCGGACAGGGGGAAGACCCAGTACTTC; CDR3 protein: CASSLAPDRGKTQYF